This TCR beta chain was sequenced in a study of blood T cells in healthy people across ages. PCR was performed a second time for about 7 to 12 cycles using a sample-barcoded 5' primer and a J-beta primer mix. Each sample yielded at least 2.5 million CDR3-containing paired-end reads. TCRdb re-analysed the 5' RACE reads in MiXCR, keeping a single row per CDR3 protein. The sample holds roughly 860,000 distinct CDR3 sequences; about 59% are singletons and the top ten take about a quarter. The CDR3 has 16 residues. Germline lookup yields CDR1 LGHNA and CDR2 YSLEER. J was trimmed by 2 bases and V by 4 bases; bases with no gene match: 3.

The chain couples TRBV4-3 to TRBJ2-3, with 13 bases aligning to TRBD2. The sample taken for sequencing was blood. The sequence was obtained from a man younger than 40 in good health. This CDR3 reads CASSRGLAGITDTQYF. Here the CDR3 DNA reads TGCGCCAGCAGCCGGGGACTAGCGGGGATCACAGATACGCAGTATTTT.